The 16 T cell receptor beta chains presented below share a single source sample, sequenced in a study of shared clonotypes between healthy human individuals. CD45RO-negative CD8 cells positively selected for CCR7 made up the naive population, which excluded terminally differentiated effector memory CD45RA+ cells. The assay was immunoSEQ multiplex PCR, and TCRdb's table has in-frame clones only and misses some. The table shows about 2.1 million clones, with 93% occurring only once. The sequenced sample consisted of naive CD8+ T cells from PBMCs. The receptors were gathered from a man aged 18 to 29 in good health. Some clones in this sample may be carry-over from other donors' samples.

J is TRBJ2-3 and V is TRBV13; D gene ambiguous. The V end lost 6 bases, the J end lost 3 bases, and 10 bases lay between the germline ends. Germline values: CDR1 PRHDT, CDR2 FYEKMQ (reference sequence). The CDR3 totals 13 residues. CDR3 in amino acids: CASRFPLTDTQYF. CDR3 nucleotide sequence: TGTGCCAGCAGGTTCCCGTTGACAGATACGCAGTATTTT. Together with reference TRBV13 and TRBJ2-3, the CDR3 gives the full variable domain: AAGVIQSPRHLIKEKRETATLKCYPIPRHDTVYWYQQGPGQDPQFLISFYEKMQSDKGSIPDRFSAQQFSDYHSELNMSSLELGDSALYFCASRFPLTDTQYFGPGTRLTVL.

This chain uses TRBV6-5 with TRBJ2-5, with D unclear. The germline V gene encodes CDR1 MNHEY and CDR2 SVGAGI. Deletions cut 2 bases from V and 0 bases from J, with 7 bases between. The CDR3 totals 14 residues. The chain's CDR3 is CASSYVSYQETQYF. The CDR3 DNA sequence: TGTGCCAGCAGTTACGTGTCCTACCAAGAGACCCAGTACTTC.

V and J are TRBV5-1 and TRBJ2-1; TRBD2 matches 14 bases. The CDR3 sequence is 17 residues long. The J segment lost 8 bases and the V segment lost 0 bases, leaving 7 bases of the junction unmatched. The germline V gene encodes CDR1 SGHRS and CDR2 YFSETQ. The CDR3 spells CASSLAAGTSGSDEQFF. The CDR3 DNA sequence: TGCGCCAGCAGCTTGGCGGCCGGGACTAGCGGGAGTGATGAGCAGTTCTTC.

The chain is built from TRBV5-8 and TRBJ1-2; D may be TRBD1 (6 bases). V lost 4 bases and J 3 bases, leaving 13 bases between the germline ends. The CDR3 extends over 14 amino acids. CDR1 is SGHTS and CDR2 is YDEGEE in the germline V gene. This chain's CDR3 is CASSQQGRHYGYTF. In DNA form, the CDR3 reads TGTGCCAGCAGCCAACAGGGACGACACTATGGCTACACCTTC.

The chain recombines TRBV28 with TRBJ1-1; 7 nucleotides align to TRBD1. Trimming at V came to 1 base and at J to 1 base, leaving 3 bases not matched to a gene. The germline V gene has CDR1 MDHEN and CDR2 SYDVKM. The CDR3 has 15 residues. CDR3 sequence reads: CASSLFAGGNTEAFF. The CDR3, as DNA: TGTGCCAGCAGTTTATTTGCAGGGGGGAACACTGAAGCTTTCTTT.

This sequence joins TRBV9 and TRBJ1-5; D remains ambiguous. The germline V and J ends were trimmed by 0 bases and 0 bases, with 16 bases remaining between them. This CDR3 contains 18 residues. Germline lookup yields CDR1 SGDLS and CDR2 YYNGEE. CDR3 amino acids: CASSVVFVAEYSNQPQHF. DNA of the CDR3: TGTGCCAGCAGCGTAGTATTCGTGGCAGAGTATAGCAATCAGCCCCAGCATTTT.

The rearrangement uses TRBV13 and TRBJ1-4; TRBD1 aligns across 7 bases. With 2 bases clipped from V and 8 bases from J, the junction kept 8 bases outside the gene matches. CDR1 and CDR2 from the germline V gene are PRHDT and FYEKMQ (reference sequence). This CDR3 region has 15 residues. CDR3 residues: CASSLRRQGGEKLFF. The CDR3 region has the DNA TGTGCCAGCAGCTTAAGGCGACAGGGAGGGGAAAAACTGTTTTTT.

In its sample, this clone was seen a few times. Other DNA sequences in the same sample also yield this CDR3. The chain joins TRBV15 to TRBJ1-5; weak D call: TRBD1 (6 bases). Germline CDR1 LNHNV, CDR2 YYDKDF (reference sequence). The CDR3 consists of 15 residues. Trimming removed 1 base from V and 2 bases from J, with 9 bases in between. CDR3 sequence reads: CATSRVPGGNQPQHF. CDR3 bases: TGTGCCACCAGCAGAGTACCAGGGGGCAATCAGCCCCAGCATTTT.

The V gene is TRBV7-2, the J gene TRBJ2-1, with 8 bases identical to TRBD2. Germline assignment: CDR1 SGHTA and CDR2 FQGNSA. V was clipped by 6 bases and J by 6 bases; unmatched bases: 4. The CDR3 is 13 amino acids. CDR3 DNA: TGTGCCAGCAGATCCCGGGGGGGCAATGAGCAGTTCTTC. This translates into CASRSRGGNEQFF.

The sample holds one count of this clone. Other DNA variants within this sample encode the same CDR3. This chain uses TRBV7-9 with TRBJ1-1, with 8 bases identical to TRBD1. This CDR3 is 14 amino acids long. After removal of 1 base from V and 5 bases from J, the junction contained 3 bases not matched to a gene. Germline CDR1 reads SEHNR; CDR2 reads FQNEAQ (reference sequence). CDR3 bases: TGTGCCAGCAGCTTAGTCCAGGGGGCGACTGAAGCTTTCTTT. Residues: CASSLVQGATEAFF. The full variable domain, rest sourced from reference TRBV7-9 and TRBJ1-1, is DTGVSQNPRHKITKRGQNVTFRCDPISEHNRLYWYRQTLGQGPEFLTYFQNEAQLEKSRLLSDRFSAERPKGSFSTLEIQRTEQGDSAMYLCASSLVQGATEAFFGQGTRLTVV.

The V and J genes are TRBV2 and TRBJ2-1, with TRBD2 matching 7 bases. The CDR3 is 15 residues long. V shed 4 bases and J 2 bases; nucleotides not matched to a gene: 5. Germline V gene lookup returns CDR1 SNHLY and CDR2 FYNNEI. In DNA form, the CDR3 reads TGTGCCAGCAGTGGGCGGGAGTCCGCCTACAATGAGCAGTTCTTC. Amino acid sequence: CASSGRESAYNEQFF.

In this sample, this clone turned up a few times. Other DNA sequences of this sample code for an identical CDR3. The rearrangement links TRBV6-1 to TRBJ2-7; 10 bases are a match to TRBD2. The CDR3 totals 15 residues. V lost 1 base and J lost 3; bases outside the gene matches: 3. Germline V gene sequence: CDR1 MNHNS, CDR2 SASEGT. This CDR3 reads CASSEGLAGVYEQYF. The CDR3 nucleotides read TGTGCCAGCAGTGAAGGCCTAGCGGGAGTCTACGAGCAGTACTTC.

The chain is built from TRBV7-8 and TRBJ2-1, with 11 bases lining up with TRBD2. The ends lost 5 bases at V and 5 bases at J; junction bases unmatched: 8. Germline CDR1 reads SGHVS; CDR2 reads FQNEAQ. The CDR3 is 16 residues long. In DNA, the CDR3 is TGTGCCAGCAGCCTGACCGGGACTAGCGGACACAATGAGCAGTTCTTC. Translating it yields CASSLTGTSGHNEQFF.

As DNA, the CDR3 is TGTGCCAGCAGCTTAGTGGAGTTTTCGGGAAACACCATATATTTT. Its protein is CASSLVEFSGNTIYF. The V gene is TRBV7-9, the J gene TRBJ1-3; no reliable D call. This CDR3 spans 15 amino acids. The germline gives CDR1 SEHNR, CDR2 FQNEAQ (reference sequence). Trimming took off 1 base at V and 4 bases at J, with 11 bases between the two ends.

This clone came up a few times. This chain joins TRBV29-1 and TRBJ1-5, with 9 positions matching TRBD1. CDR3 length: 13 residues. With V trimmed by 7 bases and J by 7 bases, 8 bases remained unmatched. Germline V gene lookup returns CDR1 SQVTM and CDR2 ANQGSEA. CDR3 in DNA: TGCAGCGCAGTACAGGGGGCTGGCCAGCCCCAGCATTTT. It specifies CSAVQGAGQPQHF.

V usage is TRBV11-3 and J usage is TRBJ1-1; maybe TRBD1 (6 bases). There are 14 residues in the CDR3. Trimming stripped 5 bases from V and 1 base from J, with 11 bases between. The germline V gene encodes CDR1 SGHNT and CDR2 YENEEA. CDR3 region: CASSPSGENTEAFF. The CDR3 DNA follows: TGTGCCAGCAGCCCATCAGGGGAGAACACTGAAGCTTTCTTT.